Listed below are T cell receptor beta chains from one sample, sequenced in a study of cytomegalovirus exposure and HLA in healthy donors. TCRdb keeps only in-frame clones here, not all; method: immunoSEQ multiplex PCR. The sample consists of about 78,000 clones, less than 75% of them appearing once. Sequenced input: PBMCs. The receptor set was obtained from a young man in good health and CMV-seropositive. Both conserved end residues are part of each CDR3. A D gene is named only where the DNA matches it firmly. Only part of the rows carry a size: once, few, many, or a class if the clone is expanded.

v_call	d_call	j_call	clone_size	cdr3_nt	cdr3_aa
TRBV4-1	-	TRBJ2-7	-	TGCGCCAGCAGCCTGGGGGGACAGAAGGCCTACGAGCAGTACTTC	CASSLGGQKAYEQYF
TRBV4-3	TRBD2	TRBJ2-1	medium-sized	TGCGCCAGCAGCCAAGAAGTCCGCGGGAGGGCCCCAGGCTCCTACAATGAGCAGTTCTTC	CASSQEVRGRAPGSYNEQFF
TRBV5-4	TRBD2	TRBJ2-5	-	TGTGCCAGCAGCTTCGGGGGAGGGGTTGGGGTTTCCAAGACCCAGTACTTC	CASSFGGGVGVSKTQYF
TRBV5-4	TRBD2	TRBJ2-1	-	TGTGCCAGCACCGGGGGGAACAATGAGCAGTTCTTC	CASTGGNNEQFF
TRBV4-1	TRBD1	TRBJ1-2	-	TGCGCCAGCAGCCAGGCACAGGGGGGCTATGGCTACACCTTC	CASSQAQGGYGYTF
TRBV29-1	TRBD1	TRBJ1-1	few	TGCAGGGGGGACAGGGACCGCACTGAAGCTTTCTTT	CRGDRDRTEAFF
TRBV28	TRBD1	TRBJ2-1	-	TGTGCCAGCAGAAGGACAGGGGGCATCGGTGAGCAGTTCTTC	CASRRTGGIGEQFF
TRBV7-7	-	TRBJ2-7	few	TGTGCTAGCAGACCTCTTAGGGGCTCCTACGAGCAGTACTTC	CASRPLRGSYEQYF
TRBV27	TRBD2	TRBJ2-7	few	TGTGCCAGCAGTTCGACTAGCGGGAGGTACGAGCAGTACTTC	CASSSTSGRYEQYF
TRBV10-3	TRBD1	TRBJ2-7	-	TGTGCCATCGCCGGGACAGGGATATCCGAGCAGTACTTC	CAIAGTGISEQYF
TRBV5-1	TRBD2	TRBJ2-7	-	TGCGCCAGCAGCTTGGGGACTAGCGGGTTCTACGAGCAGTACTTC	CASSLGTSGFYEQYF
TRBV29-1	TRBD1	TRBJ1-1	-	TGCAGCGTCCAACTACAGGGGGCCATGAACACTGAAGCTTTCTTT	CSVQLQGAMNTEAFF
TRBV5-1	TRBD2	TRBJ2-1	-	TGCGCCAGCAGCTTGGTTCGATTAGCGGGCAATGAGCAGTTCTTC	CASSLVRLAGNEQFF
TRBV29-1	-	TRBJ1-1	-	TGCAGCGTTGTCCCCGGTTACACTGAAGCTTTCTTT	CSVVPGYTEAFF
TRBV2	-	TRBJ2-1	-	TGTGCCAGCAGTGAAGAAGGGGGTGAGCAGTTCTTC	CASSEEGGEQFF
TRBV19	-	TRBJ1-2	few	TGTGCCAGTAGTGCCTCAAGAGCTAACTATGGCTACACCTTC	CASSASRANYGYTF
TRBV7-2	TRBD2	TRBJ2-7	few	TGTGCCAGCAGCCCACGCGGGGGCTACGAGCAGTACTTC	CASSPRGGYEQYF
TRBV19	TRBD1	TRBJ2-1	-	TGTGCCAGTAGCCCGGACAGGGGGCGCCCCAATGAGCAGTTCTTC	CASSPDRGRPNEQFF
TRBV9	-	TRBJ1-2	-	TGTGCCAGCAGCGTACAGGGGTTAGGAGGCTACACCTTC	CASSVQGLGGYTF
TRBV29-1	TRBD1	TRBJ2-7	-	TGCAGCGTCCTATTTTCTACCGGGACAGGGGCCCTCCACGAGCAGTACTTC	CSVLFSTGTGALHEQYF
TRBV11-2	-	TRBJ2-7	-	TGTGCCAGCAGCTTAATGTTTCTCTACGAGCAGTACTTC	CASSLMFLYEQYF
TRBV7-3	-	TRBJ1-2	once	TGTGCCAGCAGCTCTTCAGGGGAAGGTGGCTACACCTTC	CASSSSGEGGYTF
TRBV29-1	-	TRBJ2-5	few	TGCAGCGTTGAAGATATTGCCAGGGAGACCCAGTACTTC	CSVEDIARETQYF
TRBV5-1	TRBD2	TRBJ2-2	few	TGCGCCAGCAGCTTGGGTGTGACTAGCGGCGGGGAGCTGTTTTTT	CASSLGVTSGGELFF
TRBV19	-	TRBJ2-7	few	TGTGCCAGTAGTATAACGGGGGAAGGGGAGCAGTACTTC	CASSITGEGEQYF
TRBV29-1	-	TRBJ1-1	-	TGCAGCGGAGTAAGGGGCAAAACGAACACTGAAGCTTTCTTT	CSGVRGKTNTEAFF
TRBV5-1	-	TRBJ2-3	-	TGCGCCAGCAGCCCCAATGGCCATCAAGATACGCAGTATTTT	CASSPNGHQDTQYF
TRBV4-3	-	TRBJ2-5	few	TGCGCCAGCAGCCAAGATCTCGGACAGAAAGAGACCCAGTACTTC	CASSQDLGQKETQYF
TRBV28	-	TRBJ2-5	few	TGTGCCAGCAGCCCAGGGGGAGCGGGAGAAGAGACCCAGTACTTC	CASSPGGAGEETQYF
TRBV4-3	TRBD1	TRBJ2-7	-	TGCGCCAGCAGCCAACGGACAGGGGGGCAAGGCTTGTCCTACGAGCAGTACTTC	CASSQRTGGQGLSYEQYF
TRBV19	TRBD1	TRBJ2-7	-	TGTGCCAGTAGCCTACAGGGGGGCTACGAGCAGTACTTC	CASSLQGGYEQYF
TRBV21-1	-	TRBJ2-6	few	TGTGCCAGCAGCTCCAGATGGAACGAGGGAAAAGTATCTGGGGCCAACGTCCTGACTTTC	CASSSRWNEGKVSGANVLTF